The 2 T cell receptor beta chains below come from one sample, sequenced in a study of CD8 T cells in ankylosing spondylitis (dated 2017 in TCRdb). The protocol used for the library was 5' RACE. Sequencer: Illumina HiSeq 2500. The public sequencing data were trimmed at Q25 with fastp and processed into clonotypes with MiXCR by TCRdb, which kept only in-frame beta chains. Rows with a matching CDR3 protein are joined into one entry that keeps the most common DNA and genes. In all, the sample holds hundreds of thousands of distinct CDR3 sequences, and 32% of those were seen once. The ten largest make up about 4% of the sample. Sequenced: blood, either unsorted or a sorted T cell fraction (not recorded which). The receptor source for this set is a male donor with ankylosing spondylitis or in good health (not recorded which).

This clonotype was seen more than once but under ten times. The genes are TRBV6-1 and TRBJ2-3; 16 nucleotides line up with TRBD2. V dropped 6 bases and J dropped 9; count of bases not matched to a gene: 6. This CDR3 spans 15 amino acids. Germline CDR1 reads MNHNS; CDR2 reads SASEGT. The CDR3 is CASSPGTSGGGTQYF. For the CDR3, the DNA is TGTGCCAGCAGCCCCGGGACTAGCGGGGGGGGGACGCAGTATTTT.

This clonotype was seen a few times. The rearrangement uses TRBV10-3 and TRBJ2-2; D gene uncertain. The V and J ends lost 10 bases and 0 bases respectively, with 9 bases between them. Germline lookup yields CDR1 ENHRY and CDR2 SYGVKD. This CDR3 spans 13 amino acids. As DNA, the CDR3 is TGTGCCACCACAAGACCGAACACCGGGGAGCTGTTTTTT. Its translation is CATTRPNTGELFF.